The 30 T cell receptor beta chains below come from one sample, sequenced in a study of shared clonotypes between healthy human individuals. Clones were sequenced by immunoSEQ multiplex PCR, and TCRdb holds only the in-frame ones, with some missing. Of about 1.1 million clones in the sample, approximately 77% were seen once. The sample comprised memory CD4+ T cells from PBMCs. Subset defined: CD45RA-negative fraction. Receptors originate from a man between 18 and 35 years old in good health. Some clones in this sample may be carry-over from other donors' samples.

A word on this clone: The junction and the germline gene differ at one end; a read error may be behind it. The chain carries TRBV7-8 and TRBJ1-1, with 7 bases lining up with TRBD1. CDR3 length: 12 amino acids. CDR1 and CDR2 from the germline V gene are SGHVS and FQNEAQ. The CDR3 spells CASGFGTDEAFF. CDR3 DNA: TGTGCCAGCGGCTTTGGGACAGATGAAGCTTTCTTT.

The J gene is TRBJ2-2, the V gene TRBV6-5, with 9 bases lining up with TRBD1. The CDR3 extends over 15 amino acids. Germline CDR1 is MNHEY and CDR2 is SVGAGI. The V gene end was trimmed by 5 bases and the J gene end by 4 bases; junction bases not matched to a gene: 5. The CDR3: CASSRGQGITGELFF. The CDR3 nucleotides are TGTGCCAGCAGTCGGGGACAGGGAATCACCGGGGAGCTGTTTTTT.

This sequence joins TRBV6-5 and TRBJ1-1; perhaps TRBD1 as D (5 bases). Trimming left V 5 bases short and J 7 bases short, with 11 bases between. This CDR3 comprises 12 residues. The germline V gene encodes CDR1 MNHEY and CDR2 SVGAGI. The CDR3 coding sequence is TGTGCCAGCAGTCCCCAGGGATATGAAGCTTTCTTT. It is translated as CASSPQGYEAFF.

The chain has TRBV19 and TRBJ2-5; D unresolved. Looked up from germline, CDR1 is LNHDA and CDR2 is SQIVND (reference sequence). The V and J ends lost 4 bases and 5 bases respectively, with 5 bases between them. There are 11 residues in the CDR3. The CDR3 is CASSTHETQYF. CDR3 DNA: TGTGCCAGTAGTACACACGAGACCCAGTACTTC.

V and J are TRBV2 and TRBJ2-5; 14 bases line up with TRBD2. This CDR3 region has 18 residues. V shed 6 bases, J shed 1 base, and the junction held 10 bases outside the gene matches. The germline gives CDR1 SNHLY, CDR2 FYNNEI. The CDR3 here is CASRRRTSGRLSQETQYF. CDR3 sequence (DNA): TGTGCCAGCAGAAGGCGGACTAGCGGGAGGTTAAGCCAAGAGACCCAGTACTTC.

For the CDR3, the DNA is TGTGCCAGCAGCTTATCTGGCGGCTTCTATGGCTACACCTTC. Protein product: CASSLSGGFYGYTF. This chain connects TRBV7-9 to TRBJ1-2, with D uncertain. V was clipped by 2 bases and J by 4 bases, with 11 bases between them. Germline CDR1 and CDR2: SEHNR and FQNEAQ (reference sequence). The CDR3 consists of 14 residues.

This clone occurred a few times. The chain joins TRBV7-2 to TRBJ2-4; maybe TRBD1 (5 bases). The V gene's germline CDR1 is SGHTA and CDR2 FQGNSA. This CDR3 contains 15 residues. V was clipped by 5 bases and J by 5 bases, with 16 bases between them. The CDR3 DNA sequence: TGTGCCAGCAGCCGGTCAGGGCAGATACAAAACATTCAGTACTTC. Translating gives CASSRSGQIQNIQYF.

The rearrangement links TRBV29-1 to TRBJ2-3; weak D call: TRBD1 (6 bases). Germline V gene lookup returns CDR1 SQVTM and CDR2 ANQGSEA. V shed 6 bases and J shed 0 bases, with 13 bases lying between them. This CDR3 spans 14 amino acids. Here the CDR3 DNA reads TGCAGCGTCGCTGGCCAGGGGAGCACAGATACGCAGTATTTT. Translating gives CSVAGQGSTDTQYF.

The rearrangement links TRBV7-8 to TRBJ2-5; D not certain. Deletions cut 5 bases from V and 5 bases from J, with 27 bases between. The CDR3 consists of 18 residues. The germline V gene has CDR1 SGHVS and CDR2 FQNEAQ. CDR3 loop: CASSNLQENVRKWETQYF. The CDR3 nucleotides read TGTGCCAGCAGCAACCTCCAGGAGAACGTAAGGAAGTGGGAGACCCAGTACTTC.

This rearrangement joins TRBV5-1 to TRBJ2-1; 9 bases match TRBD2. From germline, CDR1 is SGHRS and CDR2 YFSETQ. Unmatched junction bases numbered 4, after V lost 0 bases and J lost 0 bases. This CDR3 has 17 amino acids. The CDR3 here is CASSLGLAVRSYNEQFF. CDR3 nucleotide sequence: TGCGCCAGCAGCTTGGGACTAGCGGTCCGCTCCTACAATGAGCAGTTCTTC.

As for this clone: Other nucleotide sequences in the sample specify the same CDR3. This sequence joins TRBV28 and TRBJ1-5; the match to TRBD1 covers 11 bases. The V gene's germline CDR1 is MDHEN and CDR2 SYDVKM. The CDR3 has 15 residues. With V trimmed by 4 bases and J by 7 bases, 6 bases remained unmatched. In nucleotides, the CDR3 is TGTGCCAGCAGTTCCCCGGGACAGGGGGGGCAGCCCCAGCATTTT. This translates into CASSSPGQGGQPQHF.

V and J are TRBV29-1 and TRBJ2-7, with D possibly matching TRBD2 (5 bases). The CDR3 contains 12 residues. The V end was cut by 5 bases, the J end by 6 bases, with 14 bases between. Per the germline V gene, CDR1 is SQVTM and CDR2 is ANQGSEA. Written as DNA, the CDR3 is TGCAGCGTTTCCGGAGAACGGGGCGAGCAGTACTTC. It encodes CSVSGERGEQYF.

This clone was seen once. J is TRBJ2-4 and V is TRBV5-4, with D possibly TRBD2 on 6 matching bases. CDR1 is SGHNT, CDR2 YYREEE, per germline (reference sequence). Trimming pared 4 bases from V and 3 bases from J, leaving 17 bases between. The CDR3 covers 16 residues. DNA of the CDR3: TGTGCCAGCAGCCCCGGACTACCCGAGGGCAAAAACATTCAGTACTTC. It translates to CASSPGLPEGKNIQYF.

This clone was observed at least ten times. J is TRBJ1-2 and V is TRBV5-8; possible D gene TRBD1, 6 bases. Trimming pared 0 bases from V and 5 bases from J, leaving 8 bases between. CDR1 is SGHTS, CDR2 YDEGEE, per germline. The CDR3 is made up of 13 amino acids. The CDR3 loop is CASSLDRDYGYTF. Here the CDR3 DNA reads TGTGCCAGCAGCTTGGACAGGGATTATGGCTACACCTTC.

V gene TRBV6-5 combines with J gene TRBJ1-1; 8 bases align to TRBD1. CDR1 is MNHEY and CDR2 is SVGAGI in the germline V gene. V trimming: 6 bases; J trimming: 5 bases; junction bases outside the gene matches: 11. There are 15 residues in the CDR3. CDR3 region: CASRKVTGGITEAFF. The CDR3 DNA sequence: TGTGCCAGCAGGAAAGTTACAGGGGGGATTACTGAAGCTTTCTTT.

This clone was observed a few times. The J gene is TRBJ1-2, the V gene TRBV28, with D uncertain. Trimming removed 4 bases at V and 0 bases at J, with 18 bases between. There are 17 residues in the CDR3. Per germline, CDR1 MDHEN and CDR2 SYDVKM. CDR3 sequence (DNA): TGTGCCAGCAGTTCCTCCTTGGGGTGGTGGGCTAACTATGGCTACACCTTC. Protein product: CASSSSLGWWANYGYTF.

The rearrangement links TRBV28 to TRBJ1-2; a weak D match, TRBD1 (6 bases). With 8 bases removed from V and 8 bases from J, the gap between germline ends came to 12 bases. Germline CDR1 and CDR2: MDHEN and SYDVKM. CDR3 size: 11 residues. CDR3: CASGQYRGYTF. CDR3 DNA sequence: TGTGCCAGCGGACAGTACAGGGGCTACACCTTC.

This clone showed up just a few times. The chain joins TRBV28 to TRBJ2-3; tentatively, D is TRBD2 (7 bases). The germline V and J ends were trimmed by 9 bases and 10 bases, with 14 bases remaining between them. The germline V gene encodes CDR1 MDHEN and CDR2 SYDVKM. The CDR3 runs to 11 residues. CDR3 sequence reads: CASRGASSQYF. The CDR3 coding sequence is TGTGCCAGTCGGGGGGCCTCGTCGCAGTATTTT. The variable domain in full, with the rest retrieved from reference TRBV28 and TRBJ2-3, is DVKVTQSSRYLVKRTGEKVFLECVQDMDHENMFWYRQDPGLGLRLIYFSYDVKMKEKGDIPEGYSVSREKKERFSLILESASTNQTSMYLCASRGASSQYFGPGTRLTVL.

This chain uses TRBV5-8 with TRBJ2-1, with 7 bases that match TRBD1. The ends lost 4 bases at V and 6 bases at J; junction bases unmatched: 13. This CDR3 contains 16 residues. Germline CDR1 and CDR2: SGHTS and YDEGEE. The CDR3 region has the DNA TGTGCCAGCAGCCGAGACAGGGTCGGTGTGACCAATGAGCAGTTCTTC. As protein: CASSRDRVGVTNEQFF.

This clone was observed once. The genes are TRBV7-9 and TRBJ2-4; TRBD1 matches 10 bases. Trimming took 5 bases from V and 8 from J; bases not matched to a gene: 9. This CDR3 spans 15 amino acids. The germline V gene has CDR1 SEHNR and CDR2 FQNEAQ (reference sequence). The CDR3 DNA is TGTGCCAGCAGCCGCGACAGGGGGCGAGGGGACATTCAGTACTTC. The encoded protein is CASSRDRGRGDIQYF. Using reference TRBV7-9 and TRBJ2-4 for the parts outside the CDR3, the full variable domain is DTGVSQNPRHKITKRGQNVTFRCDPISEHNRLYWYRQTLGQGPEFLTYFQNEAQLEKSRLLSDRFSAERPKGSFSTLEIQRTEQGDSAMYLCASSRDRGRGDIQYFGAGTRLSVL.

In this sample, this clone turned up once. V usage is TRBV7-9 and J usage is TRBJ2-7; D remains unclear. Trimming removed 4 bases from V and 2 bases from J, with 9 bases in between. The CDR3 totals 13 residues. Germline V gives CDR1 SEHNR, CDR2 FQNEAQ (reference sequence). The CDR3 DNA sequence: TGTGCCAGCAGCTACGGGCCCCCCTACGAGCAGTACTTC. Protein: CASSYGPPYEQYF.

The chain couples TRBV6-1 to TRBJ1-1; D gene unclear. The CDR3 length is 12 residues. V was cut by 8 bases and J by 8 bases, with 15 bases left in between. CDR1 is MNHNS, CDR2 SASEGT, per germline. CDR3 DNA sequence: TGTGCCAGCGTTGCGGTTCTAAAGGAAGCTTTCTTT. It specifies CASVAVLKEAFF.

The chain joins TRBV7-8 to TRBJ2-5; 12 bases are shared with TRBD2. CDR1 and CDR2 (germline): SGHVS, FQNEAQ. The trim removed 0 bases at V and 3 bases at J, leaving 5 bases unmatched. The CDR3 extends over 17 amino acids. The CDR3 nucleotides read TGTGCCAGCAGCTTAGCGCTGGGACTAGCGGGCGAAGAGACCCAGTACTTC. This sequence encodes CASSLALGLAGEETQYF.

The chain employs TRBV7-2 and TRBJ2-2; D not resolved. The CDR3 covers 16 residues. Germline V lookup: CDR1 SGHTA, CDR2 FQGNSA. Deletions cut 5 bases from V and 0 bases from J, with 13 bases between. The CDR3 here is CASSLSLAANTGELFF. The CDR3 DNA sequence: TGTGCCAGCAGCCTTTCCCTGGCCGCGAACACCGGGGAGCTGTTTTTT.

The chain combines TRBV6-1 with TRBJ2-2; 9 nucleotides align to TRBD2. The CDR3 consists of 15 residues. In germline, CDR1 is MNHNS, CDR2 SASEGT. Trimming removed 2 bases from V and 5 bases from J; junction bases left unmatched: 3. The CDR3 DNA follows: TGTGCCAGCAGTGAATTGGGACTAGCTACCGGGGAGCTGTTTTTT. Translating it yields CASSELGLATGELFF.

This clone was counted between two and nine times. The rearrangement uses TRBV2 and TRBJ1-5; D is uncertain. The germline V and J ends were trimmed by 4 bases and 11 bases, with 12 bases remaining between them. The CDR3 has 12 residues. CDR1 is SNHLY and CDR2 is FYNNEI in the germline V gene. DNA of the CDR3: TGTGCCAGCAGTGGAAGTGGTCGGTCCCAGCATTTT. This encodes CASSGSGRSQHF.

The chain carries TRBV5-1 and TRBJ2-3; 8 nucleotides match TRBD1. The CDR3 is 15 amino acids. After removal of 4 bases from V and 2 bases from J, the junction contained 6 bases not matched to a gene. Germline V gene data show CDR1 as SGHRS and CDR2 as YFSETQ. DNA of the CDR3: TGCGCCAGCAGCAGCCGGGACAGGTACACAGATACGCAGTATTTT. The encoded protein is CASSSRDRYTDTQYF.

Notes on this clone: Other nucleotide sequences from this sample produce the same CDR3. The chain has TRBV18 and TRBJ1-1; D remains ambiguous. This CDR3 is 14 amino acids long. The germline V and J ends were trimmed by 3 bases and 0 bases, with 8 bases remaining between them. Per the germline V gene, CDR1 is KGHSH and CDR2 is LQKENI. The CDR3 DNA reads TGTGCCAGCTCACCTACCGGGGTGAACACTGAAGCTTTCTTT. Translating gives CASSPTGVNTEAFF.

The chain uses TRBV7-9 and TRBJ2-7, with 7 bases matching TRBD2. The length of the CDR3 is 16 residues. J gave up 7 bases and V 5 bases, and 17 bases lay outside the gene matches. Germline CDR1 is SEHNR and CDR2 is FQNEAQ (reference sequence). CDR3 amino acids: CASSRGAGVVLREQYF. DNA for the CDR3: TGTGCCAGCAGCCGAGGTGCGGGAGTGGTTCTACGGGAGCAGTACTTC.

The rearrangement joins TRBV6-5 to TRBJ2-5; 8 positions agree with TRBD2. The CDR3 length is 14 residues. The V segment lost 6 bases and the J segment 5 bases; nucleotides outside the gene matches: 8. From germline, CDR1 is MNHEY and CDR2 SVGAGI. The CDR3 is CASRKSGSWETQYF. For the CDR3, the DNA is TGTGCCAGCAGAAAAAGCGGGAGTTGGGAGACCCAGTACTTC.